This TCR beta chain comes out of a study of PD-1 blockade in classical Hodgkin lymphoma. The wider study: Nivolumab dosing for patients was 3 mg/kg, administered intravenously every 2 weeks.

Sequenced by immunoSEQ multiplex PCR; TCRdb stores in-frame clones only, minus some. The repertoire holds about 62,000 clones, with about 91% as singletons. With no exception, relapse followed autologous stem cell transplantation in all patients, and brentuximab vedotin exposure varied. The CDR3 runs 14 residues. The V and J ends lost 5 bases and 4 bases respectively, with 14 bases between them. Germline CDR1 reads SGHTA; CDR2 reads FQGNSA. The sample was peripheral blood mononuclear cells (PBMCs), taken at baseline. This chain links TRBV7-2 with TRBJ1-1, with unresolved D. This TCR derives from a human donor with classical Hodgkin lymphoma. The CDR3 nucleotides read TGTGCCAGCAGCCAGACGTGGGGAGGCACTGAAGCTTTCTTT. Translating it yields CASSQTWGGTEAFF.